This passage covers 10 T cell receptor beta chains from one sample sequenced in a study of neurological immune-mediated disorders. TCRdb redid the calling of the 5' RACE reads with MiXCR, one entry per CDR3 protein. The sample has 80,000 or so distinct CDR3 sequences, under 10% seen once. Sequencing was performed on PBMCs. These receptors all come from a man aged 45-65 years in good health.

The chain employs TRBV27 and TRBJ2-2; TRBD1 or TRBD2 may be the D gene (5 bases each). The germline V gene has CDR1 MNHEY and CDR2 SMNVEV (reference sequence). The CDR3 length is 15 residues. The V gene lost 4 bases and the J gene lost 11 bases, with 20 bases spanning the gap. The CDR3 here is CASSSRGAGTCELFF. In nucleotides, the CDR3 is TGTGCCAGCAGTTCCCGAGGGGCGGGCACCTGTGAGCTGTTTTTT.

This clonotype was detected ten times or more. The chain joins TRBV11-3 to TRBJ2-5; 12 bases map to TRBD2. V trimming: 2 bases; J trimming: 5 bases; junction bases outside the gene matches: 12. The CDR3 length is 18 residues. Germline V gene data show CDR1 as SGHNT and CDR2 as YENEEA. CDR3 bases: TGTGCCAGCAGCTTAAGAACCCTAGCGGGAGGGCCTGGGGAGACCCAGTACTTC. Translated: CASSLRTLAGGPGETQYF.

This clonotype was seen repeatedly, ten times or more. CDR3 in amino acids: CASSPLAGVREQYF. CDR3 DNA sequence: TGTGCCAGCAGTCCTCTAGCGGGAGTGCGTGAGCAGTACTTC. V usage is TRBV12-3 or TRBV12-4 and J usage is TRBJ2-7, with 10 nucleotides matching TRBD2. J was trimmed by 7 bases and V by 5 bases; bases with no gene match: 8. This CDR3 is built from 14 residues.

This clonotype was recorded many times. The gene calls are TRBV7-2 and TRBJ2-5, with 8 bases aligning to TRBD2. Germline V gene data show CDR1 as SGHTA and CDR2 as FQGNSA. This CDR3 is 17 amino acids long. V shed 2 bases and J 5 bases; nucleotides not matched to a gene: 13. CDR3 DNA sequence: TGTGCCAGCAGCTTATCCAGGCGGGGGGATCTCCGGGAGACCCAGTACTTC. It specifies CASSLSRRGDLRETQYF.

This clonotype was seen ten or more times. J is TRBJ2-5 and V is TRBV20-1, with 10 bases lining up with TRBD1. V lost 7 bases and J lost 2; bases outside the gene matches: 7. Germline CDR1 and CDR2: DFQATT and SNEGSKA (reference sequence). The CDR3 length is 14 residues. The CDR3 nucleotides are TGCAGTGGGGGCCGGGACAGGGGACAAGAGACCCAGTACTTC. Protein product: CSGGRDRGQETQYF.

This clonotype was seen at least ten times. The chain uses TRBV12-3 or TRBV12-4 and TRBJ2-7; TRBD1 aligns across 7 bases. CDR3 size: 13 residues. The trim removed 5 bases at V and 3 bases at J, leaving 4 bases unmatched. CDR3 in DNA: TGTGCCAGCAGTATTAGACAGGGCTACGAGCAGTACTTC. Amino acids: CASSIRQGYEQYF.

The sample holds many counts of this clonotype. The rearrangement links TRBV19 to TRBJ2-3, with 9 nucleotides matching TRBD2. The CDR3 contains 15 residues. Trimming at V came to 8 bases and at J to 4 bases, leaving 10 bases not matched to a gene. Germline loops: CDR1 LNHDA, CDR2 SQIVND (reference sequence). The CDR3 DNA follows: TGTGCCAGTCGGTCGTCCGCGGGAGGGCCAGATACGCAGTATTTT. Translation gives CASRSSAGGPDTQYF.

This clonotype has a count of ten or more. The rearrangement joins TRBV7-6 to TRBJ2-1; TRBD2 aligns across 8 bases. Germline-derived CDR1 and CDR2 are SGHVS and FNYEAQ. V lost 1 base to trimming and J lost 5 bases; unmatched junction nucleotides: 13. This CDR3 has 18 amino acids. As DNA, the CDR3 is TGTGCCAGCAGCTTAGAGGTCGTGGGCGGGAGGCGCCACAATGAGCAGTTCTTC. This translates into CASSLEVVGGRRHNEQFF.

There are many counts of this clonotype. The rearrangement uses TRBV29-1 and TRBJ2-2; D unclear. Germline values: CDR1 SQVTM, CDR2 ANQGSEA. V shed 0 bases and J shed 6 bases, with 11 bases lying between them. The CDR3 extends over 14 amino acids. This CDR3 reads CSVEDGPRAGELFF. The CDR3 DNA follows: TGCAGCGTTGAAGATGGGCCACGGGCCGGGGAGCTGTTTTTT.

This clonotype was seen many times. The rearrangement uses TRBV5-1 and TRBJ2-2; the D is unclear. Germline CDR1 SGHRS, CDR2 YFSETQ. The CDR3 length is 12 residues. V was clipped by 0 bases and J by 7 bases, with 4 bases between them. CDR3 sequence: CASSLDNGELFF. The CDR3 DNA reads TGCGCCAGCAGCTTGGATAACGGGGAGCTGTTTTTT. Looking up the rest from reference TRBV5-1 and TRBJ2-2 gives the full variable domain: KAGVTQTPRYLIKTRGQQVTLSCSPISGHRSVSWYQQTPGQGLQFLFEYFSETQRNKGNFPGRFSGRQFSNSRSEMNVSTLELGDSALYLCASSLDNGELFFGEGSRLTVL.